This T cell receptor beta chain was documented in a study of graft-versus-host responses after intestinal transplantation. From germline, CDR1 is MDHEN and CDR2 SYDVKM. V was cut by 5 bases and J by 5 bases, with 15 bases left in between. The CDR3 is 14 residues long. On this clone: What it recognizes is unknown.

TCRdb keeps only in-frame clones here, not all; method: immunoSEQ multiplex PCR. This table has roughly 90,000 clones, approximately 90% appearing once. The chain recombines TRBV28 with TRBJ1-2; tentative D call: TRBD1 (5 bases). The sequence was collected from a human donor who was the organ donor for an intestinal transplant. Source: unstimulated CD4+ T cells sorted from spleen or lymph node cells, taken before transplant. The CDR3 is CASSLGTTLYGYTF. The CDR3 coding sequence is TGTGCCAGCAGTCTGGGGACTACCCTTTATGGCTACACCTTC.